The 15 T cell receptor beta chains presented below share a single source sample, sequenced in a study of T cells in Graves' hyperthyroidism and ophthalmopathy. Amplification targeted TCR beta CDR3 regions from RNA transcripts. The HTBI primer set served for first-round RT-PCR of the TCR CDR3. TCRdb fed the multiplex PCR reads into MiXCR, producing one record per CDR3 protein. The repertoire holds fewer than 450,000 distinct CDR3 sequences, around 15% seen once, with approximately 19% in the top ten. Sequencing was carried out using blood. The source is a woman aged 55-69 years with Graves' ophthalmopathy.

Only a few counts were recorded for this clonotype. The chain couples TRBV11-1 to TRBJ2-1, with D uncertain. CDR3 size: 12 residues. Germline V gene data show CDR1 as SGHAT and CDR2 as FQDESV (reference sequence). V shed 0 bases and J shed 8 bases, with 5 bases lying between them. The chain's CDR3 is CASSLAIDEQFF. Written as DNA, the CDR3 is TGTGCCAGCAGCTTAGCGATTGATGAGCAGTTCTTC. The full variable domain, completed using reference TRBV11-1 and TRBJ2-1, is EAEVAQSPRYKITEKSQAVAFWCDPISGHATLYWYRQILGQGPELLVQFQDESVVDDSQLPKDRFSAERLKGVDSTLKIQPAELGDSAMYLCASSLAIDEQFFGPGTRLTVL.

This clonotype was seen at least ten times. The chain couples TRBV2 to TRBJ1-4; the D gene is possibly TRBD1 (6 bases). Germline loops: CDR1 SNHLY, CDR2 FYNNEI. The CDR3 runs 12 residues. V shed 4 bases and J shed 8 bases, with 8 bases lying between them. The CDR3 region is CASSGTVEKLFF. The DNA for the CDR3 is TGTGCCAGCAGTGGGACAGTCGAAAAACTGTTTTTT.

V is TRBV24-1 and J is TRBJ2-3; D is uncertain. The end of the DNA is better explained by TRBJ1-5, so the J call may be wrong. The CDR3 contains 17 residues. Germline V gene sequence: CDR1 KGHDR, CDR2 SFDVKD. CDR3 coding DNA: TGTGCCACCAGTGATTTCCAAGGGCGGACTAGCACAGATACGCAGCATTTT. It codes for CATSDFQGRTSTDTQHF.

This chain uses TRBV24-1 with TRBJ2-3; 9 bases align to TRBD2. With V trimmed by 11 bases and J by 4 bases, 9 bases remained unmatched. The CDR3 runs to 14 residues. Germline CDR1 and CDR2: KGHDR and SFDVKD. The CDR3 DNA reads as TGTGCCAGCTCCGGCGGGAGGGGAGCAGATACGCAGTATTTT. Amino acid sequence: CASSGGRGADTQYF.

This clonotype has ten or more counts. This chain uses TRBV7-2 with TRBJ2-1, with D perhaps TRBD1 or TRBD2 (5 bases each). The CDR3 runs to 15 residues. Germline V lookup: CDR1 SGHTA, CDR2 FQGNSA. V was cut by 5 bases and J by 5 bases, with 16 bases left in between. CDR3 loop: CASSITGTSHNEQFF. The CDR3 region has the DNA TGTGCCAGCAGCATAACCGGGACGTCCCACAATGAGCAGTTCTTC.

This clonotype was seen a few times. This chain links TRBV5-4 with TRBJ2-7; the match to TRBD2 covers 11 bases. The ends lost 2 bases at V and 4 bases at J; junction bases unmatched: 17. The CDR3 has 19 amino acids. Germline V gene data show CDR1 as SGHNT and CDR2 as YYREEE (reference sequence). The CDR3 nucleotides are TGTGCCAGCAGCTTAAATACGGGACTAGCGGATGATGTGATTTACGAGCAGTACTTC. Translation gives CASSLNTGLADDVIYEQYF.

This clonotype was counted ten times or more. The rearrangement uses TRBV5-5 and TRBJ1-5; tentatively, D is TRBD1 (5 bases). This CDR3 is 14 amino acids long. V shed 0 bases and J shed 4 bases, with 8 bases lying between them. CDR1 SGHKS and CDR2 YYEKEE come from the germline V gene (reference sequence). CDR3 coding DNA: TGTGCCAGCAGCTTGGAGGACACAAATCAGCCCCAGCATTTT. This codes for CASSLEDTNQPQHF.

This clonotype was counted many times. This chain links TRBV6-5 with TRBJ1-1; D is unclear. Trimming removed 2 bases at V and 1 base at J, with 8 bases between. The CDR3 contains 14 residues. Germline V gives CDR1 MNHEY, CDR2 SVGAGI. CDR3 in amino acids: CASSYGQRNTEAFF. The CDR3 nucleotides read TGTGCCAGCAGTTACGGGCAGAGGAACACTGAAGCTTTCTTT.

This clonotype was counted many times. The chain has TRBV28 and TRBJ2-2, with D possibly matching TRBD2 (5 bases). Trimming removed 4 bases at V and 5 bases at J, with 8 bases between. Germline CDR1 and CDR2: MDHEN and SYDVKM. The CDR3 is 13 amino acids. CDR3 DNA sequence: TGTGCCAGCAGTTCTCCGGGGACCGGGGAGCTGTTTTTT. Protein: CASSSPGTGELFF. Filled out from reference TRBV28 and TRBJ2-2, the complete variable domain reads DVKVTQSSRYLVKRTGEKVFLECVQDMDHENMFWYRQDPGLGLRLIYFSYDVKMKEKGDIPEGYSVSREKKERFSLILESASTNQTSMYLCASSSPGTGELFFGEGSRLTVL.

This clonotype has just a few counts. The V gene is TRBV5-8, the J gene TRBJ2-7; 10 nucleotides agree with TRBD2. The germline CDR1 and CDR2 sequences are SGHTS and YDEGEE. V shed 3 bases and J 2 bases; nucleotides not matched to a gene: 5. CDR3 size: 15 residues. In DNA, the CDR3 is TGTGCCAGCAGCTCCTCCGGGACTAGCGCCTACGAGCAGTACTTC. Amino acids: CASSSSGTSAYEQYF.

In its sample, this clonotype was seen many times. The V call is TRBV12-3 or TRBV12-4, the J call TRBJ2-7, with 12 nucleotides matching TRBD2. V trimming: 2 bases; J trimming: 4 bases; junction bases outside the gene matches: 3. CDR3 length: 15 residues. The DNA for the CDR3 is TGTGCCAGCAGTTTACTAGCGGGAGGGCCGTACGAGCAGTACTTC. This translates into CASSLLAGGPYEQYF.

This clonotype was observed at least ten times. The chain is built from TRBV28 and TRBJ2-7, with D maybe TRBD1 (6 bases). CDR3 length equals 14 residues. Germline-derived CDR1 and CDR2 are MDHEN and SYDVKM. The V and J ends lost 7 bases and 2 bases respectively, with 15 bases between them. The CDR3, as DNA: TGTGCCAGCACCAACCCGGGACACCCCTACGAGCAGTACTTC. It translates to CASTNPGHPYEQYF.

The chain combines TRBV11-2 with TRBJ2-7, with D possibly called TRBD1 or TRBD2 (5 bases each). CDR1 and CDR2 from the germline V gene are SGHAT and FQNNGV. V was pared by 5 bases and J by 6 bases, with 14 bases between. The CDR3 runs 13 residues. CDR3: CASSLGAGTEQYF. The CDR3 region has the DNA TGTGCCAGCAGCCTTGGGGCAGGGACCGAGCAGTACTTC.

A few counts support this clonotype. This chain connects TRBV12-3 or TRBV12-4 to TRBJ2-2; a weak D match, TRBD2 (6 bases). The CDR3 contains 16 residues. V lost 10 bases and J lost 0, with 18 bases in between. In DNA form, the CDR3 reads TGTGCCATTTCATCCGTGCGGGGCGCGAACACCGGGGAGCTGTTTTTT. This codes for CAISSVRGANTGELFF.

The chain has TRBV9 and TRBJ2-7; 7 bases agree with TRBD2. Germline V gene lookup returns CDR1 SGDLS and CDR2 YYNGEE. CDR3 length: 15 amino acids. J was trimmed by 1 base and V by 4 bases; bases with no gene match: 8. The CDR3 reads CASSPSQGGSYEQYF. The DNA of the CDR3 is TGTGCCAGCAGCCCCAGTCAGGGAGGGTCCTACGAGCAGTACTTC.